The 20 T cell receptor beta chains in this list originate from one sample, sequenced in a study of human T cells and chemical hapten exposure. TCRdb reprocessed the RACE reads via MiXCR and lists one record per CDR3 protein. The data hold over 55,000 distinct CDR3 sequences, with 11% observed a single time. Time point in this sample: patch test 3, about 24 weeks after DPC sensitization. The treatment here: therapeutic diphenylcyclopropenone sensitization with weekly scalp DPC. The sample here was whole blood, taken in connection with sensitization to the hapten diphenylcyclopropenone (DPC). The receptors derive from a woman aged 45-65 years with alopecia areata. Some clones in this sample may be carry-over from other donors' samples.

This clonotype showed up just a few times. The chain joins TRBV11-2 to TRBJ2-7; D unclear. The V and J ends lost 4 bases and 3 bases respectively, with 4 bases between them. The CDR3 is made up of 11 amino acids. Germline V gene sequence: CDR1 SGHAT, CDR2 FQNNGV. The CDR3 bases are TGTGCCAGCAGCTCGGTCTACGAGCAGTACTTC. Amino acids: CASSSVYEQYF.

The table lists this clonotype with a few counts. This chain uses TRBV20-1 with TRBJ2-1; possibly TRBD1 or TRBD2 for D (6 bases each). Trimming took off 2 bases at V and 8 bases at J, with 19 bases between the two ends. CDR1 and CDR2 from the germline V gene are DFQATT and SNEGSKA (reference sequence). The length of the CDR3 is 15 residues. CDR3 region: CSARHLGGPGDEQFF. CDR3 sequence (DNA): TGCAGTGCTAGACACCTAGGAGGGCCAGGGGATGAGCAGTTCTTC.

This clonotype was counted between two and nine times. The chain links TRBV4-3 to TRBJ2-3; 9 positions agree with TRBD2. This CDR3 has 17 residues. Germline assignment: CDR1 LGHNA and CDR2 YSLEER. V lost 0 bases and J lost 1; bases outside the gene matches: 5. The CDR3 here is CASSQDLRTSGTDTQYF. CDR3 nucleotides: TGCGCCAGCAGCCAAGATCTTAGGACTAGCGGCACAGATACGCAGTATTTT.

This clonotype occurred a few times. The rearrangement uses TRBV11-2 and TRBJ2-7; D could derive from TRBD1 or TRBD2 (5 bases each). Germline V gene lookup returns CDR1 SGHAT and CDR2 FQNNGV. The CDR3 contains 14 residues. V was pared by 5 bases and J by 5 bases, with 16 bases between. In DNA, the CDR3 is TGTGCCAGCAGCGAGTCGAGGGACCGACACGAGCAGTACTTC. Translating it yields CASSESRDRHEQYF.

A few counts support this clonotype. The V call is TRBV20-1, the J call TRBJ1-1; 9 bases agree with TRBD1. Trimming at V came to 5 bases and at J to 4 bases, leaving 11 bases not matched to a gene. The CDR3 sequence is 15 residues long. In germline, CDR1 is DFQATT, CDR2 SNEGSKA (reference sequence). The CDR3 DNA follows: TGCAGTGCTCCGCATGCGGGACAGGGAACCACTGAAGCTTTCTTT. Its protein product is CSAPHAGQGTTEAFF.

This clonotype came up many times. This rearrangement joins TRBV4-2 to TRBJ2-3; 12 nucleotides line up with TRBD1. Trimming removed 4 bases from V and 6 bases from J; junction bases left unmatched: 8. This CDR3 has 16 amino acids. Germline V gives CDR1 LGHNA, CDR2 YNFKEQ. This CDR3 reads CASSRHGTGGEDTQYF. The CDR3 nucleotides are TGTGCCAGCAGCCGACACGGGACAGGGGGCGAGGATACGCAGTATTTT.

Ten or more counts support this clonotype. The rearrangement joins TRBV20-1 to TRBJ2-3; D gene uncertain. The V end was cut by 6 bases, the J end by 5 bases, with 6 bases between. This CDR3 region has 10 residues. Germline lookup yields CDR1 DFQATT and CDR2 SNEGSKA (reference sequence). The CDR3 DNA follows: TGCAGTGCCGGCCAAGATACGCAGTATTTT. Translated, it gives CSAGQDTQYF.

This clonotype was found many times. The rearrangement links TRBV20-1 to TRBJ2-7; 7 bases match TRBD1. Per the germline V gene, CDR1 is DFQATT and CDR2 is SNEGSKA (reference sequence). The CDR3 totals 12 residues. The CDR3 region is CRATGISYEQYF. In DNA form, the CDR3 reads TGCCGAGCGACAGGGATCTCCTACGAGCAGTACTTC.

Only a few counts were recorded for this clonotype. The rearrangement uses TRBV6-5 and TRBJ2-3; 14 bases align to TRBD2. With 8 bases clipped from V and 6 bases from J, the junction kept 1 base outside the gene matches. CDR1 MNHEY and CDR2 SVGAGI come from the germline V gene. This CDR3 has 13 residues. The CDR3 loop reads CASRLAGGDTQYF. CDR3 coding DNA: TGTGCCAGCCGACTAGCGGGGGGGGATACGCAGTATTTT.

At least ten counts were recorded for this clonotype. The chain links TRBV27 to TRBJ1-5, with 7 bases identical to TRBD1. From germline, CDR1 is MNHEY and CDR2 SMNVEV (reference sequence). The trim removed 7 bases at V and 5 bases at J, leaving 2 bases unmatched. This CDR3 comprises 12 residues. This chain's CDR3 is CASKTGHQPQHF. The CDR3 DNA follows: TGTGCCAGCAAGACAGGGCATCAGCCCCAGCATTTT.

This clonotype was found many times. J is TRBJ1-6 and V is TRBV6-5; D perhaps matches TRBD1 (5 bases). The CDR3 is made up of 15 amino acids. V lost 6 bases and J 6 bases, leaving 15 bases between the germline ends. Germline CDR1 and CDR2: MNHEY and SVGAGI. The CDR3 nucleotides read TGTGCCAGCAGACGCACCGGGACGGCTAATTCACCCCTCCACTTT. Its translation: CASRRTGTANSPLHF.

This clonotype was counted ten times or more. The rearrangement links TRBV10-2 to TRBJ2-2; D gene unclear. This CDR3 is 12 amino acids long. Trimming stripped 5 bases from V and 7 bases from J, with 8 bases between. Germline assignment: CDR1 WSHSY and CDR2 SAAADI. CDR3 coding DNA: TGCGCCAGCAGTAGGGCAGTCGGGGAGCTGTTTTTT. Protein sequence: CASSRAVGELFF.

This clonotype was observed many times. The chain joins TRBV12-3 or TRBV12-4 to TRBJ1-5; D remains unclear. This CDR3 has 13 residues. Trimming cost V 0 bases and J 6 bases, with 6 bases left between them. This chain's CDR3 is CASSLASGQPQHF. The CDR3 DNA reads as TGTGCCAGCAGTTTAGCCAGCGGTCAGCCCCAGCATTTT.

This clonotype was seen at least ten times. The genes are TRBV6-5 and TRBJ1-2; 10 nucleotides agree with TRBD1. The germline gives CDR1 MNHEY, CDR2 SVGAGI. The CDR3 spans 14 residues. J lost 4 bases, V lost 2 bases, and 1 base had no gene match. In DNA, the CDR3 is TGTGCCAGCAGTTACCGACAGGGGGCCTATGGCTACACCTTC. This codes for CASSYRQGAYGYTF.

This clonotype was seen ten or more times. The rearrangement links TRBV7-8 to TRBJ1-1, with 8 bases fitting TRBD1. V was clipped by 5 bases and J by 4 bases; unmatched bases: 9. Germline lookup yields CDR1 SGHVS and CDR2 FQNEAQ. CDR3 size: 15 residues. In DNA form, the CDR3 reads TGTGCCAGCAGCCCAGGGACAGGCGGATTCACTGAAGCTTTCTTT. This encodes CASSPGTGGFTEAFF.

This clonotype was recorded at least ten times. In DNA form, the CDR3 reads TGTGCCAGCAGGGGCGCACCGAGAAACACTGAAGCTTTCTTT. It codes for CASRGAPRNTEAFF. This chain uses TRBV27 with TRBJ1-1; D is ambiguous. Trimming cost V 6 bases and J 2 bases, with 13 bases left between them. The CDR3 sequence is 14 residues long. The germline V gene encodes CDR1 MNHEY and CDR2 SMNVEV (reference sequence).

This clonotype appeared many times. The chain carries TRBV18 and TRBJ1-1; D gene uncertain. The length of the CDR3 is 14 residues. Germline V gene lookup returns CDR1 KGHSH and CDR2 LQKENI. V was cut by 3 bases and J by 0 bases, with 8 bases left in between. The CDR3 DNA reads TGTGCCAGCTCACCCGGTTCCATGAACACTGAAGCTTTCTTT. The encoded protein is CASSPGSMNTEAFF.

This clonotype has at least ten counts. CDR3 bases: TGTGCCAGCAGCTTAGTAGGGACTAGCGGGAGTTTTTACGAGCAGTACTTC. Encoded protein: CASSLVGTSGSFYEQYF. The chain links TRBV7-9 to TRBJ2-7; 14 nucleotides align to TRBD2. CDR1 and CDR2 (germline): SEHNR, FQNEAQ (reference sequence). This CDR3 is built from 17 residues. V shed 1 base, J shed 4 bases, and the junction held 6 bases outside the gene matches. Looking up the rest from reference TRBV7-9 and TRBJ2-7 gives the full variable domain: DTGVSQNPRHKITKRGQNVTFRCDPISEHNRLYWYRQTLGQGPEFLTYFQNEAQLEKSRLLSDRFSAERPKGSFSTLEIQRTEQGDSAMYLCASSLVGTSGSFYEQYFGPGTRLTVT.

The chain has TRBV21-1 and TRBJ2-3; the tabulated D call, TRBD2, remains unverified against the DNA. TRBV21-1 is a documented pseudogene. The CDR3 has 15 residues. CDR3 sequence (DNA): TGTGCCAGCAGCAATCCGGGACTGCGCACAGATACGCAGTATTTT. It specifies CASSNPGLRTDTQYF.

This clonotype has more than one count but fewer than ten. The chain uses TRBV7-7 and TRBJ2-3; maybe TRBD1 (6 bases). Trimming took off 3 bases at V and 1 base at J, with 14 bases between the two ends. The CDR3 is 16 residues long. In germline, CDR1 is SSHAT, CDR2 FNYEAQ (reference sequence). The CDR3: CASSFDWGPRTDTQYF. The CDR3, as DNA: TGTGCCAGCAGCTTCGACTGGGGGCCTCGCACAGATACGCAGTATTTT.